A selection of T cell receptor beta chains follows, all from one sample in a study of CD8+ T cells in alopecia areata. This table comes from immunoSEQ multiplex PCR, and its TCRdb copy is limited to in-frame clones, with some not included. The top ten hold around 10% of the sample, which has around 100,000 clones, 80% to 90% seen once. The sequencing here drew on CD8+ T cells sorted from blood, taken at approximately week 30, from a patient treated with tofacitinib. The receptors derive from a human donor with alopecia areata. Each CDR3 is given with its conserved first and last residue. A D gene is named only where the DNA matches it firmly. Rows may omit the clone size; those that give it use once, few, many or a size class.

TRBJ2-7	-	-	15	TRBV7-2	CASSTLVYSLGEQYF	TGTGCCAGCAGTACCCTAGTATACAGTTTGGGCGAGCAGTACTTC
TRBJ2-1	-	-	13	TRBV5-1	CASSWGTNNEQFF	TGCGCCAGCAGCTGGGGGACGAACAATGAGCAGTTCTTC
TRBJ2-1	few	TRBD2	18	TRBV4-1	CASSQERAGGPKASEQFF	TGCGCCAGCAGCCAAGAAAGAGCGGGAGGGCCTAAGGCAAGTGAGCAGTTCTTC
TRBJ2-1	-	TRBD2	18	TRBV5-4	CASSLVLAGGQRYNEQFF	TGTGCCAGCAGCTTGGTATTAGCGGGGGGGCAGCGATACAATGAGCAGTTCTTC
TRBJ2-7	-	-	13	TRBV11-2	CASSLGGTYEQYF	TGTGCCAGCAGCCTCGGCGGAACCTACGAGCAGTACTTC
TRBJ1-1	few	-	16	TRBV6-6	CASSYSISGYRTEAFF	TGTGCCAGCAGTTACTCGATCAGTGGGTATAGGACTGAAGCTTTCTTT
TRBJ2-5	-	TRBD2	15	TRBV27	CASSLLAGEKETQYF	TGTGCCAGCAGTTTACTAGCGGGAGAGAAAGAGACCCAGTACTTC
TRBJ2-1	-	-	12	TRBV7-9	CASSLVPNEQFF	TGTGCCAGCAGCTTAGTACCCAATGAGCAGTTCTTC
TRBJ2-7	-	TRBD1	15	TRBV27	CASSDPTGSTYEQYF	TGTGCCAGCAGTGACCCGACAGGGAGCACCTACGAGCAGTACTTC
TRBJ2-1	-	-	13	TRBV5-5	CATDGVVSNEQFF	TGTGCCACCGACGGGGTTGTGAGCAATGAGCAGTTCTTC
TRBJ2-3	-	-	17	TRBV7-3	CASSLRGPPLSTDTQYF	TGTGCCAGCAGCTTAAGGGGCCCCCCTCTTAGCACAGATACGCAGTATTTT
TRBJ2-7	once	-	16	TRBV27	CASSPTRAGPVYEQYF	TGTGCCAGCAGCCCAACTCGGGCAGGGCCGGTCTACGAGCAGTACTTC
TRBJ2-1	-	TRBD1	16	TRBV27	CASRTGGSSSYNEQFF	TGTGCCAGCAGGACAGGGGGCTCAAGCTCCTACAATGAGCAGTTCTTC
TRBJ2-3	-	-	12	TRBV27	CASSYSGDTQYF	TGTGCCAGCAGTTACAGCGGGGATACGCAGTATTTT
TRBJ1-2	-	-	14	TRBV9	CASSGPQGLEGYTF	TGTGCCAGCAGCGGACCCCAGGGGCTGGAAGGCTACACCTTC
TRBJ2-7	-	-	12	TRBV10-3	CAISEVHYEQYF	TGTGCCATCAGTGAAGTACACTACGAGCAGTACTTC
TRBJ2-7	-	TRBD1	14	TRBV29-1	CSAKLRDRGFEQYF	TGCAGCGCCAAGCTCCGGGACAGGGGTTTCGAGCAGTACTTC
TRBJ2-1	-	-	19	TRBV27	CASSPTLIWGPSSYNEQFF	TGTGCCAGCAGTCCGACTCTTATATGGGGGCCAAGCTCCTACAATGAGCAGTTCTTC
TRBJ2-1	-	-	15	TRBV7-2	CASCSNPRGYNEQFF	TGTGCCAGCTGCTCTAACCCGAGGGGATACAATGAGCAGTTCTTC
TRBJ2-1	-	TRBD2	17	TRBV28	CASSLVVGTSTYNEQFF	TGTGCCAGCAGTTTAGTTGTGGGGACTAGCACCTACAATGAGCAGTTCTTC
TRBJ1-2	once	TRBD1	13	TRBV6-1	CASSQTGDYGYTF	TGTGCCAGCAGTCAGACAGGGGACTATGGCTACACCTTC
TRBJ2-4	-	TRBD2	13	TRBV29-1	CSVALAGGPSQYF	TGCAGCGTTGCCCTAGCGGGGGGGCCGAGTCAGTACTTC
TRBJ2-6	-	-	15	TRBV6-1	CASSGESSGANVLTF	TGTGCCAGCAGTGGGGAAAGCTCTGGGGCCAACGTCCTGACTTTC
TRBJ2-7	-	-	13	TRBV5-4	CASSPGAGYEQYF	TGTGCCAGCAGCCCTGGAGCAGGGTACGAGCAGTACTTC
TRBJ2-7	-	TRBD2	17	TRBV4-1	CASSQGLGTITSYEQYF	TGCGCCAGCAGCCAAGGGTTGGGGACTATTACCTCCTACGAGCAGTACTTC
TRBJ2-2	medium-sized	-	13	TRBV6-4	CASSEDYTGELFF	TGTGCCAGCAGTGAGGACTACACCGGGGAGCTGTTTTTT
TRBJ2-1	-	TRBD2	17	TRBV10-3	CAINARGLAGVGDEQFF	TGTGCCATCAATGCGCGCGGACTAGCGGGAGTTGGTGATGAGCAGTTCTTC
TRBJ1-5	-	TRBD1	15	TRBV27	CASTAGTGSNQPQHF	TGTGCCAGCACCGCCGGGACAGGGAGCAATCAGCCCCAGCATTTT
TRBJ2-2	-	TRBD1	16	TRBV29-1	CSVQNPGQGYTGELFF	TGCAGCGTCCAGAACCCGGGACAGGGTTACACCGGGGAGCTGTTTTTT
TRBJ2-3	-	-	17	TRBV11-2	CASSPNPPEGPGDTQYF	TGTGCCAGCAGCCCCAACCCTCCTGAAGGGCCAGGAGATACGCAGTATTTT
TRBJ2-1	-	-	10	TRBV29-1	CSVTEVEQFF	TGCAGCGTGACAGAGGTTGAGCAGTTCTTC
TRBJ2-1	-	-	15	TRBV14	CASSHRGDRYNEQFF	TGTGCCAGCAGCCACAGGGGCGACAGGTACAATGAGCAGTTCTTC
TRBJ1-1	-	-	13	TRBV25-1	CASSEVPFTEAFF	TGTGCCAGCAGTGAAGTTCCTTTCACTGAAGCTTTCTTT
TRBJ1-2	-	-	14	TRBV29-1	CSVTQGHLGYGYTF	TGCAGCGTTACACAGGGCCACCTAGGCTATGGCTACACCTTC
TRBJ2-1	-	TRBD2	14	TRBV5-4	CASSLTSGDNEQFF	TGTGCCAGCAGCTTGACTAGCGGGGACAATGAGCAGTTCTTC
TRBJ2-3	-	TRBD2	13	TRBV29-1	CSVLAGDGDTQYF	TGCAGCGTTCTAGCGGGAGACGGAGATACGCAGTATTTT
TRBJ2-1	-	-	13	TRBV19	CASTGLTYNEQFF	TGTGCCAGCACCGGACTTACCTACAATGAGCAGTTCTTC
TRBJ2-7	-	-	15	TRBV15	CATSRKGDAADEQYF	TGTGCCACCAGCAGAAAAGGGGACGCCGCCGACGAGCAGTACTTC
TRBJ1-2	-	-	15	TRBV11-2	CASSPSLGASYGYTF	TGTGCCAGCAGCCCCTCGCTGGGGGCAAGCTATGGCTACACCTTC